The 24 T cell receptor beta chains in this list originate from one sample, sequenced in a study of cytomegalovirus exposure and HLA in healthy donors. Primers included in the PCR were 60 Vbeta and 13 Jbeta primers. Sequencing was performed with immunoSEQ multiplex PCR; in TCRdb, only in-frame clones are kept and a portion is missing. The sample records more than 90,000 clones, about 75% being singletons. Sequences were obtained from PBMCs. These receptors were taken from a middle-aged man in good health and CMV-seropositive.

Comment on this clone: Its ends do not fully match the called genes, so a read error is possible. This chain links TRBV7-7 with TRBJ2-3, with 10 nucleotides matching TRBD1. Germline CDR1 and CDR2: SSHAT and FNYEAQ (reference sequence). The CDR3 sequence is 15 residues long. The DNA for the CDR3 is TGTGCTAGCAGCTTCGGGACAGGGGAACCAGATACGCAGTATTTT. This encodes CASSFGTGEPDTQYF.

This chain connects TRBV7-9 to TRBJ2-7; TRBD1 matches at 10 bases. The V gene end was trimmed by 6 bases and the J gene end by 2 bases; junction bases not matched to a gene: 4. This CDR3 spans 14 amino acids. Germline V lookup: CDR1 SEHNR, CDR2 FQNEAQ (reference sequence). This CDR3 is CASSSTGGPYEQYF. The CDR3 coding sequence is TGTGCCAGCAGTTCGACAGGGGGCCCCTACGAGCAGTACTTC.

This sequence joins TRBV4-3 and TRBJ2-2, with TRBD2 matching over 12 bases. CDR1 and CDR2 from the germline V gene are LGHNA and YSLEER. The CDR3 consists of 19 residues. The V gene end was trimmed by 4 bases and the J gene end by 7 bases; junction bases not matched to a gene: 16. CDR3 nucleotides: TGCGCCAGCAGCCCCCAAAGACTTCTAGCGGGAGGGGCCTACGGGGAGCTGTTTTTT. Residues: CASSPQRLLAGGAYGELFF.

The V and J genes are TRBV7-2 and TRBJ2-1; TRBD2 might be the D (6 bases). The CDR3 covers 14 residues. V was cut by 6 bases and J by 4 bases, with 13 bases left in between. Per the germline V gene, CDR1 is SGHTA and CDR2 is FQGNSA. The CDR3 DNA sequence: TGTGCCAGCAGACCAGTAGCGGTATACAATGAGCAGTTCTTC. Translation: CASRPVAVYNEQFF.

The chain couples TRBV5-1 to TRBJ1-1; TRBD1 is a possible D gene (6 bases). Looked up from germline, CDR1 is SGHRS and CDR2 is YFSETQ. Trimming stripped 0 bases from V and 1 base from J, with 10 bases between. The CDR3 is 15 amino acids. The CDR3 DNA reads as TGCGCCAGCAGCTTGGTCGGGGGGGCGAACACTGAAGCTTTCTTT. Encoded protein: CASSLVGGANTEAFF.

In its sample, this clone was seen once. This chain joins TRBV11-2 and TRBJ2-3, with TRBD2 matching over 9 bases. Germline V gene lookup returns CDR1 SGHAT and CDR2 FQNNGV. Trimming took 5 bases from V and 1 from J; bases not matched to a gene: 10. The CDR3 has 17 residues. CDR3 sequence reads: CASSLYLAGEGTDTQYF. The CDR3 DNA reads as TGTGCCAGCAGCCTGTATTTAGCGGGAGAGGGCACAGATACGCAGTATTTT.

The rearrangement links TRBV6-1 to TRBJ1-5; D possibly corresponds to TRBD1 (5 bases). The germline V gene encodes CDR1 MNHNS and CDR2 SASEGT. V lost 6 bases, J lost 6 bases, and 6 bases lay in between. CDR3 length equals 11 residues. As DNA, the CDR3 is TGTGCCAGCAGCCAGGGTCAGCCCCAGCATTTT. It is translated as CASSQGQPQHF.

This chain joins TRBV6-5 and TRBJ1-2; 9 nucleotides align to TRBD1. The length of the CDR3 is 14 residues. Germline lookup yields CDR1 MNHEY and CDR2 SVGAGI. V lost 2 bases and J lost 8; bases outside the gene matches: 6. This CDR3 reads CASSYHDRGDGYTF. CDR3 bases: TGTGCCAGCAGTTACCATGACAGGGGGGACGGCTACACCTTC.

This clone was seen only once. This CDR3 reads CASSEHSRADYGYTF. DNA of the CDR3: TGTGCCAGCAGCGAACATAGCAGGGCCGACTATGGCTACACCTTC. V is TRBV6-5 and J is TRBJ1-2, with D perhaps matching TRBD1 (5 bases). The CDR3 contains 15 residues. Per germline, CDR1 MNHEY and CDR2 SVGAGI. V was clipped by 6 bases and J by 3 bases, with 17 bases between them.

The rearrangement uses TRBV19 and TRBJ2-3; D may be TRBD2 (6 bases). The CDR3 is made up of 11 amino acids. The germline V gene has CDR1 LNHDA and CDR2 SQIVND (reference sequence). V lost 4 bases and J lost 11, with 10 bases in between. CDR3 in amino acids: CASSTNSGQYF. CDR3 nucleotides: TGTGCCAGTAGTACGAATAGCGGGCAGTATTTT.

This clone has just a few counts. This rearrangement joins TRBV27 to TRBJ2-2; D unclear. Trimming took off 6 bases at V and 6 bases at J, with 8 bases between the two ends. Germline V gene lookup returns CDR1 MNHEY and CDR2 SMNVEV (reference sequence). The CDR3 contains 12 residues. As DNA, the CDR3 is TGTGCCAGCAGCCAGACATCCGGGGAGCTGTTTTTT. Protein: CASSQTSGELFF.

The J gene is TRBJ1-1, the V gene TRBV9; possibly TRBD1 for D (6 bases). V gave up 2 bases and J gave up 5 bases, with 10 bases separating them. Per germline, CDR1 SGDLS and CDR2 YYNGEE. This CDR3 has 13 residues. For the CDR3, the DNA is TGTGCCAGCAGCGTTTCAGGGGAGACTGAAGCTTTCTTT. It is translated as CASSVSGETEAFF.

The genes are TRBV5-8 and TRBJ1-5, with D possibly matching TRBD1 (5 bases). Germline values: CDR1 SGHTS, CDR2 YDEGEE. There are 15 residues in the CDR3. Trimming took off 1 base at V and 0 bases at J, with 8 bases between the two ends. CDR3 nucleotides: TGTGCCAGCAGCTTGAGGGGCTATAGCAATCAGCCCCAGCATTTT. It specifies CASSLRGYSNQPQHF. Full variable domain (remainder filled in from reference TRBV5-8 and TRBJ1-5): EAGVTQSPTHLIKTRGQQATLRCSPISGHTSVYWYQQALGLGLQFLLWYDEGEERNRGNFPPRFSGRQFPNYSSELNVNALELEDSALYLCASSLRGYSNQPQHFGDGTRLSIL.

This clone was observed once. The DNA for the CDR3 is TGTGCCAGCAGTACAAACACAGATACGCAGTATTTT. It encodes CASSTNTDTQYF. The gene calls are TRBV28 and TRBJ2-3; no firm D call. This CDR3 has 12 amino acids. CDR1 and CDR2 (germline): MDHEN, SYDVKM. V lost 5 bases to trimming and J lost 2 bases, with 5 bases between them.

The chain combines TRBV2 with TRBJ2-3; D is possibly TRBD1 (5 bases). Between the trimmed V and J ends, which lost 4 bases and 0 bases, there was a span of 8 bases. The CDR3 is made up of 14 amino acids. The germline gives CDR1 SNHLY, CDR2 FYNNEI. The CDR3, as DNA: TGTGCCAGCAGTGGGGGCTTTAGCACAGATACGCAGTATTTT. This gives the protein CASSGGFSTDTQYF.

V usage is TRBV7-9 and J usage is TRBJ1-1, with 7 bases lining up with TRBD1. Per germline, CDR1 SEHNR and CDR2 FQNEAQ (reference sequence). This CDR3 spans 15 amino acids. The V gene end was trimmed by 1 base and the J gene end by 4 bases; junction bases not matched to a gene: 6. The CDR3 region has the DNA TGTGCCAGCAGCTTAGAAGGGACAGTATCCACTGAAGCTTTCTTT. Protein sequence: CASSLEGTVSTEAFF.

The chain employs TRBV4-3 and TRBJ2-7, with 7 bases fitting TRBD1. CDR1 and CDR2 from the germline V gene are LGHNA and YSLEER. V was pared by 6 bases and J by 3 bases, with 8 bases of the junction left unmatched. The CDR3 is made up of 14 amino acids. The CDR3, as DNA: TGCGCCAGCAGTCTGGCCAGGGGGAACTACGAGCAGTACTTC. This sequence encodes CASSLARGNYEQYF.

This chain connects TRBV6-6 to TRBJ2-2; the match to TRBD1 covers 10 bases. Germline lookup yields CDR1 MNHNY and CDR2 SVGAGI (reference sequence). The ends lost 0 bases at V and 6 bases at J; junction bases unmatched: 1. The CDR3 has 15 residues. CDR3 loop: CASSYSTGGSGELFF. CDR3 in DNA: TGTGCCAGCAGTTACTCGACAGGGGGCTCCGGGGAGCTGTTTTTT.

This chain uses TRBV5-1 with TRBJ2-7; unclear D gene. V was shortened by 4 bases and J by 7 bases, with 21 bases between the two germline ends. The CDR3 spans 15 residues. Germline CDR1 and CDR2: SGHRS and YFSETQ. In DNA form, the CDR3 reads TGCGCCAGCAGCCCTGACGGATGGCTCTACGGGGAGCAGTACTTC. Amino acid sequence: CASSPDGWLYGEQYF.

The rearrangement joins TRBV6-1 to TRBJ1-1, with TRBD1 identical over 7 bases. V gave up 6 bases and J gave up 2 bases; unmatched junction bases: 6. Germline V gives CDR1 MNHNS, CDR2 SASEGT. This CDR3 is 14 amino acids long. CDR3 in amino acids: CASRLGQTNTEAFF. In DNA form, the CDR3 reads TGTGCCAGCAGATTGGGACAGACTAACACTGAAGCTTTCTTT.

This chain connects TRBV5-1 to TRBJ2-2; 7 bases match TRBD1. The V and J ends lost 4 bases and 5 bases, in that order; junction bases with no gene match: 11. This CDR3 is built from 16 residues. CDR1 SGHRS and CDR2 YFSETQ come from the germline V gene. CDR3: CASSVLLTGLTGELFF. CDR3 nucleotides: TGCGCCAGCAGCGTACTATTGACAGGGTTAACCGGGGAGCTGTTTTTT. Full variable domain (missing parts from reference TRBV5-1 and TRBJ2-2): KAGVTQTPRYLIKTRGQQVTLSCSPISGHRSVSWYQQTPGQGLQFLFEYFSETQRNKGNFPGRFSGRQFSNSRSEMNVSTLELGDSALYLCASSVLLTGLTGELFFGEGSRLTVL.

The chain is built from TRBV5-1 and TRBJ1-1, with 7 nucleotides matching TRBD1. The CDR3 runs 16 residues. After removal of 4 bases from V and 4 bases from J, the junction contained 13 bases not matched to a gene. Germline assignment: CDR1 SGHRS and CDR2 YFSETQ. This CDR3 is CASSPSAGGEGTEAFF. CDR3 bases: TGCGCCAGCAGCCCCTCTGCAGGGGGTGAGGGCACTGAAGCTTTCTTT.

The chain combines TRBV28 with TRBJ2-4, with 11 bases identical to TRBD2. This CDR3 comprises 18 residues. Losses at the gene ends were 5 bases for V and 1 base for J; bases not matched to a gene: 10. From germline, CDR1 is MDHEN and CDR2 SYDVKM. The CDR3 region is CASSMTSGDPPAKNIQYF. CDR3 DNA: TGTGCCAGCAGTATGACTAGCGGGGACCCTCCCGCCAAAAACATTCAGTACTTC.

The V gene is TRBV28, the J gene TRBJ1-2; perhaps TRBD1 as D (5 bases). The germline gives CDR1 MDHEN, CDR2 SYDVKM. Trimming cost V 6 bases and J 5 bases, with 22 bases left between them. The CDR3 totals 16 residues. The CDR3 here is CASSLAGGSVLYGYTF. CDR3 DNA sequence: TGTGCCAGCAGCCTAGCGGGGGGGTCCGTTTTGTATGGCTACACCTTC.